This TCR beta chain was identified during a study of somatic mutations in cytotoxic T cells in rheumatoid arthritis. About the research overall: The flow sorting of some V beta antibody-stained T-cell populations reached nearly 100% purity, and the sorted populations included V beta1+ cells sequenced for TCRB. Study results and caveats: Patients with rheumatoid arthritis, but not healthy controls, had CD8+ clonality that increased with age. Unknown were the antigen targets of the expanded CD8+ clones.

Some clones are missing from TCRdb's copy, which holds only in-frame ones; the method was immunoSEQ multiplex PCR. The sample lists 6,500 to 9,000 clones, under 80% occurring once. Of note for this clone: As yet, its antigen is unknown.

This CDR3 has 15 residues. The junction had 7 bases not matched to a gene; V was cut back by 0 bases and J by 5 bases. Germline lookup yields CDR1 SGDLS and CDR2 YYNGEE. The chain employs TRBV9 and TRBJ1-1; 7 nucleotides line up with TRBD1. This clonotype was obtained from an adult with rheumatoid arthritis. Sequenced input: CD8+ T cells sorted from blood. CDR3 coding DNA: TGTGCCAGCAGCGTAGAAGGCAGGGGGTCGACTGAAGCTTTCTTT. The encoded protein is CASSVEGRGSTEAFF.